Below are 13 T cell receptor beta chains sequenced from a single sample in a study of T cell repertoires in cytomegalovirus infection. TCRdb redid the calling of the reads with MiXCR, one entry per CDR3 protein. The sample has 250,000 to 300,000 distinct CDR3 sequences, roughly a quarter seen once. The sequenced sample was PBMCs. Receptor source: a human donor in good health (CMV status not recorded). Some clones in this sample may be carry-over from other donors' samples.

This clonotype has a handful of counts. The chain joins TRBV28 to TRBJ1-3; D unresolved. The CDR3 extends over 13 amino acids. Looked up from germline, CDR1 is MDHEN and CDR2 is SYDVKM. Deletions cut 8 bases from V and 2 bases from J, with 10 bases between. As DNA, the CDR3 is TGTGCCAGCCTACGGCTTGCTGGAAACACCATATATTTT. Amino acids: CASLRLAGNTIYF.

This clonotype was picked up a small number of times. V gene TRBV5-1 combines with J gene TRBJ1-1; the D is unclear. Germline V CDR1 and CDR2: SGHRS, YFSETQ. Trimming stripped 4 bases from V and 1 base from J, with 11 bases between. The CDR3 loop spans 14 amino acids. The DNA of the CDR3 is TGCGCCAGCAGCACCTGGACGGGGAACACTGAAGCTTTCTTT. Amino acid sequence: CASSTWTGNTEAFF.

This clonotype showed up just a few times. The gene calls are TRBV20-1 and TRBJ2-1; 8 nucleotides line up with TRBD2. Germline V CDR1 and CDR2: DFQATT, SNEGSKA (reference sequence). The CDR3 is made up of 14 amino acids. V lost 5 bases to trimming and J lost 9 bases; unmatched junction nucleotides: 12. The CDR3 spells CSAGQAGARGEQFF. The CDR3 region has the DNA TGCAGTGCTGGACAAGCGGGAGCGCGGGGTGAGCAGTTCTTC.

This clonotype was observed a handful of times. The J gene is TRBJ2-7, the V gene TRBV5-1; TRBD1 matches at 10 bases. The CDR3 totals 17 residues. The V gene's germline CDR1 is SGHRS and CDR2 YFSETQ. After removal of 4 bases from V and 3 bases from J, the junction contained 13 bases not matched to a gene. CDR3 bases: TGCGCCAGCAGCCGAGGGACAGGGGACACCCGTGACTACGAGCAGTACTTC. Its translation is CASSRGTGDTRDYEQYF.

This clonotype has just a few counts. J is TRBJ2-1 and V is TRBV5-1, with 7 bases aligning to TRBD1. Unmatched junction bases numbered 9, after V lost 6 bases and J lost 6 bases. Germline V gene sequence: CDR1 SGHRS, CDR2 YFSETQ. CDR3 size: 14 residues. CDR3 sequence: CASTTWAGGNEQFF. DNA of the CDR3: TGCGCCAGCACCACCTGGGCAGGGGGCAATGAGCAGTTCTTC.

This clonotype has more than one count but fewer than ten. This rearrangement joins TRBV19 to TRBJ1-1, with D possibly TRBD1 on 5 matching bases. The CDR3 has 14 residues. Trimming took off 4 bases at V and 5 bases at J, with 14 bases between the two ends. Per germline, CDR1 LNHDA and CDR2 SQIVND (reference sequence). DNA of the CDR3: TGTGCCAGTAGTAGTCCAGGGATGTGGACTGAAGCTTTCTTT. It encodes CASSSPGMWTEAFF.

This clonotype came up a few times. The V call is TRBV7-2, the J call TRBJ1-5, with 10 positions matching TRBD1. CDR1 is SGHTA, CDR2 FQGNSA, per germline. The CDR3 totals 15 residues. V shed 2 bases and J 7 bases; nucleotides not matched to a gene: 5. This chain's CDR3 is CASSLLTGGSQPQHF. The CDR3 DNA follows: TGTGCCAGCAGCTTACTGACAGGGGGCTCCCAGCCCCAGCATTTT. The whole variable domain, filled in from reference TRBV7-2 and TRBJ1-5, reads GAGVSQSPSNKVTEKGKDVELRCDPISGHTALYWYRQSLGQGLEFLIYFQGNSAPDKSGLPSDRFSAERTGGSVSTLTIQRTQQEDSAVYLCASSLLTGGSQPQHFGDGTRLSIL.

This clonotype was observed at least ten times. The chain joins TRBV6-6 to TRBJ2-2; D is unclear. Germline CDR1 and CDR2: MNHNY and SVGAGI (reference sequence). Trimming removed 9 bases from V and 6 bases from J, with 20 bases in between. CDR3 length: 15 amino acids. CDR3 sequence: CASCRAEGLSGELFF. Here the CDR3 DNA reads TGTGCCAGTTGTCGGGCGGAAGGGTTATCCGGGGAGCTGTTTTTT.

This clonotype was seen ten or more times. This chain connects TRBV7-2 to TRBJ2-7; D gene ambiguous. Trimming shortened V by 5 bases and J by 0 bases, and 11 bases separated the two germline ends. CDR3 length: 14 amino acids. In germline, CDR1 is SGHTA, CDR2 FQGNSA. CDR3 protein: CASSPRTSSYEQYF. In DNA form, the CDR3 reads TGTGCCAGCAGCCCCCGGACGAGCTCCTACGAGCAGTACTTC.

The sample holds many counts of this clonotype. V gene TRBV12-3 or TRBV12-4 combines with J gene TRBJ2-7; 7 nucleotides match TRBD1. V was pared by 6 bases and J by 5 bases, with 4 bases of the junction left unmatched. The CDR3 is 12 residues long. In nucleotides, the CDR3 is TGTGCCAGCAGCCTCGACAGGGACGAGCAGTACTTC. Protein product: CASSLDRDEQYF.

The V call is TRBV20-1, the J call TRBJ2-7, with D perhaps being TRBD1 or TRBD2 (5 bases each). There are 14 residues in the CDR3. Germline V lookup: CDR1 DFQATT, CDR2 SNEGSKA (reference sequence). Deletions cut 5 bases from V and 0 bases from J, with 14 bases between. The CDR3 sequence: CSARSGRTSYEQYF. The CDR3 DNA is TGCAGTGCTCGGTCGGGACGGACCTCCTACGAGCAGTACTTC.

The table lists this clonotype with many counts. This CDR3 is CASPGLSTDTQYF. CDR3 bases: TGTGCCTCCCCGGGGCTTTCCACAGATACGCAGTATTTT. The gene calls are TRBV7-7 and TRBJ2-3, with D perhaps given as TRBD1 or TRBD2 (5 bases each). Trimming pared 11 bases from V and 2 bases from J, leaving 14 bases between. Germline V gives CDR1 SSHAT, CDR2 FNYEAQ (reference sequence). The CDR3 spans 13 residues. Combining the CDR3 with reference TRBV7-7 and TRBJ2-3 gives the whole variable domain GAGVSQSPRYKVTKRGQDVTLRCDPISSHATLYWYQQALGQGPEFLTYFNYEAQPDKSGLPSDRFSAERPEGSISTLTIQRTEQRDSAMYRCASPGLSTDTQYFGPGTRLTVL.

There are a few counts of this clonotype. V and J are TRBV28 and TRBJ2-5; D is undetermined. Germline CDR1 MDHEN, CDR2 SYDVKM. V was shortened by 6 bases and J by 7 bases, with 9 bases between the two germline ends. CDR3 length: 11 amino acids. CDR3 sequence: CASRDPATQYF. The DNA of the CDR3 is TGTGCCAGCAGGGACCCCGCGACCCAGTACTTC.